Shown below are 4 T cell receptor beta chains from a single sample sequenced in a study of blood T cells in healthy people across ages. PCR was performed a second time for roughly 6 to 12 cycles using a sample-barcoded 5' primer and a J-beta primer mix. One entry per CDR3 protein results from TCRdb running MiXCR on the 5' RACE reads. The sample records around 1,600,000 distinct CDR3 sequences, approximately 42% being singletons. The sample comprised blood. All receptors derive from a woman aged 18-30 years in good health.

The chain has TRBV21-1 and TRBJ2-7; the table assigns TRBD1, which was not confirmed against the DNA. TRBV21-1 is labeled a pseudogene. The CDR3 extends over 15 amino acids. CDR3 bases: TGTGCCAGGCCCCGGGACAGGGGGCCGTTGGACGAGCAGTACTTC. Amino acid sequence: CARPRDRGPLDEQYF.

This clonotype has more than one count but fewer than ten. The rearrangement uses TRBV6-2 or TRBV6-3 and TRBJ2-5; D gene ambiguous. The length of the CDR3 is 18 residues. V lost 4 bases, J lost 4 bases, and 25 bases lay in between. Germline V CDR1 and CDR2: MNHEY, SVGEGT. CDR3 DNA: TGTGCCAGCAGTTCCCTCGATAATCCCGTCTTGGGTGGAGAGACCCAGTACTTC. Protein: CASSSLDNPVLGGETQYF.

V gene TRBV11-1 combines with J gene TRBJ2-5, with 7 bases fitting TRBD2. The V gene end was trimmed by 4 bases and the J gene end by 5 bases; junction bases not matched to a gene: 13. CDR1 and CDR2 from the germline V gene are SGHAT and FQDESV (reference sequence). The CDR3 spans 16 residues. This CDR3 reads CASSSRIQGGVETQYF. The DNA for the CDR3 is TGTGCCAGCAGCTCCCGGATTCAGGGAGGGGTGGAGACCCAGTACTTC.

This clonotype was recorded a few times. The chain joins TRBV7-8 to TRBJ2-7; perhaps TRBD2 as D (5 bases). The CDR3 loop spans 16 amino acids. V lost 3 bases, J lost 1 base, and 16 bases lay in between. CDR1 and CDR2 from the germline V gene are SGHVS and FQNEAQ. CDR3 coding DNA: TGTGCCAGCAGCTTTCTACCGGGGAATCCTTCCTACGAGCAGTACTTC. Translation gives CASSFLPGNPSYEQYF.